Below, 22 T cell receptor beta chains from the same sample are listed, as sequenced in a study of response to subunit inactivated influenza vaccine. TCRdb ran MiXCR on the RT-PCR reads and lists one entry per CDR3 protein. The sample includes about 650,000 distinct CDR3 sequences, approximately 14% of them seen just once. The sample was PBMCs from blood, taken roughly 12 days after vaccination. The receptors were sampled from a man aged 50 to 59 who received an inactivated influenza vaccine.

This clonotype occurred many times. This rearrangement joins TRBV7-9 to TRBJ1-2; a possible D gene is TRBD1 (6 bases). Germline V CDR1 and CDR2: SEHNR, FQNEAQ (reference sequence). The CDR3 totals 15 residues. V dropped 3 bases and J dropped 8 bases, with 19 bases sitting between them. The CDR3, as DNA: TGTGCCAGCAGCTTGTTACAGGGACCTGTGGGAGGCTACACCTTC. This translates into CASSLLQGPVGGYTF.

The V and J genes are TRBV12-3 or TRBV12-4 and TRBJ2-2; D might be TRBD2 (6 bases). The CDR3 covers 14 residues. V was cut by 7 bases and J by 4 bases, with 13 bases left in between. The CDR3 region is CASTRERVTGELFF. The DNA for the CDR3 is TGTGCCAGCACCCGGGAGAGGGTCACCGGGGAGCTGTTTTTT.

CDR3 DNA: TGTGCCAGCAGCTTTCGAGGACGGAACTACAATGAGCAGTTCTTC. This sequence encodes CASSFRGRNYNEQFF. The chain joins TRBV11-2 to TRBJ2-1, with D hard to call. Trimming took 3 bases from V and 3 from J, leaving 12 bases between them. The CDR3 contains 15 residues. CDR1 SGHAT and CDR2 FQNNGV come from the germline V gene.

This chain joins TRBV10-3 and TRBJ2-2; weak D call: TRBD1 (6 bases). The V end was cut by 2 bases, the J end by 7 bases, with 14 bases between. The CDR3 is made up of 15 amino acids. The germline gives CDR1 ENHRY, CDR2 SYGVKD. The CDR3 reads CAISENHRDVGELFF. CDR3 coding DNA: TGTGCCATCAGTGAGAACCACAGGGACGTCGGGGAGCTGTTTTTT.

V usage is TRBV5-5 and J usage is TRBJ2-1; 11 bases are a match to TRBD2. The CDR3 has 17 amino acids. Trimming cost V 0 bases and J 5 bases; bases outside gene matches: 7. Germline CDR1 and CDR2: SGHKS and YYEKEE (reference sequence). The CDR3 reads CASSLAVGTSGNNEQFF. CDR3 in DNA: TGTGCCAGCAGCTTGGCCGTCGGGACTAGCGGTAACAATGAGCAGTTCTTC. The full variable domain, its missing parts supplied by reference TRBV5-5 and TRBJ2-1, is DAGVTQSPTHLIKTRGQQVTLRCSPISGHKSVSWYQQVLGQGPQFIFQYYEKEERGRGNFPDRFSARQFPNYSSELNVNALLLGDSALYLCASSLAVGTSGNNEQFFGPGTRLTVL.

The V call is TRBV28, the J call TRBJ1-5, with TRBD1 matching over 9 bases. This CDR3 region has 19 residues. Germline V gene data show CDR1 as MDHEN and CDR2 as SYDVKM. Losses at the gene ends were 4 bases for V and 0 bases for J; bases not matched to a gene: 13. The CDR3 sequence: CASSSAGTGLFYSNQPQHF. CDR3 sequence (DNA): TGTGCCAGCAGTTCCGCCGGGACAGGGCTCTTCTATAGCAATCAGCCCCAGCATTTT.

The table lists this clonotype with many counts. The chain combines TRBV5-1 with TRBJ2-7; D may be TRBD1 (5 bases). Germline V lookup: CDR1 SGHRS, CDR2 YFSETQ. The CDR3 has 15 amino acids. The V end lost 0 bases, the J end lost 4 bases, and 14 bases lay between the germline ends. The CDR3 DNA follows: TGCGCCAGCAGCTTGGCACCCCAGGGCCCGTACGAGCAGTACTTC. Its translation: CASSLAPQGPYEQYF.

V and J are TRBV7-9 and TRBJ1-4; no clear D. Germline assignment: CDR1 SEHNR and CDR2 FQNEAQ (reference sequence). CDR3 length equals 11 residues. V lost 6 bases and J lost 8, with 7 bases in between. CDR3 bases: TGTGCCAGCAGGGCGGGGGAAAAACTGTTTTTT. Translating it yields CASRAGEKLFF. The whole variable domain, filled in from reference TRBV7-9 and TRBJ1-4, reads DTGVSQNPRHKITKRGQNVTFRCDPISEHNRLYWYRQTLGQGPEFLTYFQNEAQLEKSRLLSDRFSAERPKGSFSTLEIQRTEQGDSAMYLCASRAGEKLFFGSGTQLSVL.

There are many counts of this clonotype. The gene calls are TRBV7-2 and TRBJ2-3; D is ambiguous. Trimming took off 3 bases at V and 2 bases at J, with 6 bases between the two ends. Germline V gene data show CDR1 as SGHTA and CDR2 as FQGNSA. The CDR3 totals 13 residues. CDR3 bases: TGTGCCAGCAGCTTGGGCTTCACAGATACGCAGTATTTT. This encodes CASSLGFTDTQYF.

In this sample, this clonotype turned up a few times. The chain joins TRBV29-1 to TRBJ2-3, with TRBD2 as a possible D gene (6 bases). The CDR3 totals 14 residues. In germline, CDR1 is SQVTM, CDR2 ANQGSEA. The ends were cut back, 3 bases at V and 6 bases at J, with 16 bases in the middle. In DNA form, the CDR3 reads TGCAGCGTTGAGCGGGGCCGAAGCGGGGATACGCAGTATTTT. Protein: CSVERGRSGDTQYF.

The V and J genes are TRBV18 and TRBJ1-1; D is possibly TRBD1 (6 bases). The ends were cut back, 0 bases at V and 1 base at J, with 9 bases in the middle. The CDR3 is 15 residues long. The V gene's germline CDR1 is KGHSH and CDR2 LQKENI. The CDR3 bases are TGTGCCAGCTCACCACCTGGACAGACGAACACTGAAGCTTTCTTT. Translated, it gives CASSPPGQTNTEAFF.

Only a few counts were recorded for this clonotype. V and J are TRBV24-1 and TRBJ1-5; D not resolved. V lost 3 bases and J lost 0, with 5 bases in between. The germline gives CDR1 KGHDR, CDR2 SFDVKD. This CDR3 region has 14 residues. This CDR3 reads CATSDRVSNQPQHF. The CDR3 coding sequence is TGTGCCACCAGTGATAGGGTTAGCAATCAGCCCCAGCATTTT.

This clonotype was observed a few times. The rearrangement uses TRBV11-2 and TRBJ2-1; TRBD2 aligns across 7 bases. J gave up 6 bases and V 6 bases, and 11 bases lay outside the gene matches. From germline, CDR1 is SGHAT and CDR2 FQNNGV. CDR3 length: 15 amino acids. CDR3 sequence: CASSPPGTTSNEQFF. CDR3 bases: TGTGCCAGCAGTCCACCAGGGACTACCTCCAATGAGCAGTTCTTC.

The gene calls are TRBV7-8 and TRBJ2-1, with 10 bases aligning to TRBD2. Germline-derived CDR1 and CDR2 are SGHVS and FQNEAQ. The CDR3 runs to 16 residues. J lost 9 bases, V lost 1 base, and 9 bases had no gene match. CDR3 in DNA: TGTGCCAGCAGCTTAGGGCTAGCGGGAGTGTCGGCTGAGCAGTTCTTC. It encodes CASSLGLAGVSAEQFF.

The chain uses TRBV5-5 and TRBJ2-3, with a possible D match to TRBD1 (6 bases). CDR3 length: 14 residues. Germline loops: CDR1 SGHKS, CDR2 YYEKEE (reference sequence). V gave up 5 bases and J gave up 5 bases, with 15 bases separating them. CDR3 bases: TGTGCCAGCAGGGCATCTCCAGGGGAAGATACGCAGTATTTT. Translating it yields CASRASPGEDTQYF.

This clonotype was detected ten times or more. V gene TRBV18 combines with J gene TRBJ2-7; perhaps TRBD1 as D (5 bases). The CDR3 loop spans 12 amino acids. The V end was cut by 3 bases, the J end by 5 bases, with 8 bases between. Germline CDR1 KGHSH, CDR2 LQKENI. CDR3 DNA sequence: TGTGCCAGCTCACCGCCAGGGAACGAGCAGTACTTC. This sequence encodes CASSPPGNEQYF.

In regard to this clonotype: An end of the junction does not agree with germline; a read error may underlie this. This chain uses TRBV6-2 or TRBV6-3 with TRBJ2-1, with TRBD2 identical over 8 bases. Germline-derived CDR1 and CDR2 are MNHEY and SVGEGT. This CDR3 has 14 residues. In DNA, the CDR3 is TGTGCCAGCTCACGACTAGCGCGGTACAATGCGCAGTTCTTC. The encoded protein is CASSRLARYNAQFF.

J is TRBJ2-6 and V is TRBV4-3, with unresolved D. The CDR3 is made up of 14 amino acids. CDR1 is LGHNA, CDR2 YSLEER, per germline. The V gene lost 0 bases and the J gene lost 9 bases, with 9 bases spanning the gap. The CDR3 spells CASSQDWGNNVLTF. CDR3 DNA sequence: TGCGCCAGCAGCCAAGATTGGGGTAACAACGTCCTGACTTTC.

The J gene is TRBJ2-3, the V gene TRBV20-1, with unresolved D. The CDR3 has 16 residues. Germline CDR1 DFQATT, CDR2 SNEGSKA (reference sequence). V was trimmed by 0 bases and J by 1 base, leaving 14 bases between them. The CDR3 DNA sequence: TGCAGTGCTAGAGATTCGAGTGGGTTAGGCACAGATACGCAGTATTTT. Amino acid sequence: CSARDSSGLGTDTQYF.

This clonotype occurred many times. Germline is not matched at one junction end, which may reflect a read error. This chain connects TRBV29-1 to TRBJ1-2; 7 bases are shared with TRBD1. Germline-derived CDR1 and CDR2 are SQVTM and ANQGSEA. CDR3 length: 12 amino acids. The CDR3: CSVEDSRTGPIF. The CDR3, as DNA: TGCAGCGTTGAAGATAGTCGGACAGGACCTATCTTC. The whole variable domain, remainder taken from reference TRBV29-1 and TRBJ1-2, is SAVISQKPSRDICQRGTSLTIQCQVDSQVTMMFWYRQQPGQSLTLIATANQGSEATYESGFVIDKFPISRPNLTFSTLTVSNMSPEDSSIYLCSVEDSRTGPIFGSGTRLTVV.

This chain joins TRBV12-3 or TRBV12-4 and TRBJ1-6; D is ambiguous. Trimming removed 4 bases from V and 6 bases from J, with 13 bases in between. The length of the CDR3 is 15 residues. Here the CDR3 DNA reads TGTGCCAGCAGTTCGGGGTTCGCGGGTAATTCACCCCTCCACTTT. Protein sequence: CASSSGFAGNSPLHF.

Only a few counts were recorded for this clonotype. V gene TRBV5-1 combines with J gene TRBJ2-2; the match to TRBD1 covers 9 bases. V lost 7 bases and J lost 5; bases outside the gene matches: 12. Germline-derived CDR1 and CDR2 are SGHRS and YFSETQ. This CDR3 has 16 residues. CDR3 nucleotides: TGCGCCAGCGAACGGAGCGGGACAGGGTCAACCGGGGAGCTGTTTTTT. Residues: CASERSGTGSTGELFF.